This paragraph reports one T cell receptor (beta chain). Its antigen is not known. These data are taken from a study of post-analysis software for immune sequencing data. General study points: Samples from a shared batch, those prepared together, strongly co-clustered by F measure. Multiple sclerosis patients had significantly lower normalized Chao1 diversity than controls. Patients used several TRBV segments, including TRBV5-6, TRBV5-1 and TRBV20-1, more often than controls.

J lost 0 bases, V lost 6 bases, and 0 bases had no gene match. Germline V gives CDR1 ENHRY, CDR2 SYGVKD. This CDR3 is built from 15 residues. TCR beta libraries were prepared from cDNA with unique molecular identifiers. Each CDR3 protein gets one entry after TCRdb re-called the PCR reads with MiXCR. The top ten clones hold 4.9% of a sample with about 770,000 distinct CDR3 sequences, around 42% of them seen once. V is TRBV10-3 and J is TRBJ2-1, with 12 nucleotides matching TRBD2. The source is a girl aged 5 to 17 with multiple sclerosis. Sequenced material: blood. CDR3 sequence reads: CAIRTSGSSYNEQFF. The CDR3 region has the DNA TGTGCCATCAGGACTAGCGGGAGCTCCTACAATGAGCAGTTCTTC.